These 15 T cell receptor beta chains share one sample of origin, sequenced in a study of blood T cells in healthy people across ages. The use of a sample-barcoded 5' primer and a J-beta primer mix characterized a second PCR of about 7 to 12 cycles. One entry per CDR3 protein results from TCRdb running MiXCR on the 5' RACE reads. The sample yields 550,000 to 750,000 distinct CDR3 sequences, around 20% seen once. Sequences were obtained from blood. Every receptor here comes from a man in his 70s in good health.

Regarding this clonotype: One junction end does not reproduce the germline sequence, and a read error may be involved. CDR3 nucleotide sequence: TGCAGTGCTACAGGGGGAGGGGGTGAAAATCTGTTTTTT. It specifies CSATGGGGENLFF. This rearrangement joins TRBV20-1 to TRBJ1-4; 7 nucleotides agree with TRBD1. From germline, CDR1 is DFQATT and CDR2 SNEGSKA (reference sequence). The CDR3 spans 13 residues.

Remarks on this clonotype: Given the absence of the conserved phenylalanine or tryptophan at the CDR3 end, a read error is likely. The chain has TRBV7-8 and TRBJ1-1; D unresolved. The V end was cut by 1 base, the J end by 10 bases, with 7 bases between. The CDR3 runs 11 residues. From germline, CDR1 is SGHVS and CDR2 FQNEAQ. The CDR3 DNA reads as TGTGCCAGCAGCTTAGACGGAGGAGCTTTCCTT. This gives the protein CASSLDGGAFL.

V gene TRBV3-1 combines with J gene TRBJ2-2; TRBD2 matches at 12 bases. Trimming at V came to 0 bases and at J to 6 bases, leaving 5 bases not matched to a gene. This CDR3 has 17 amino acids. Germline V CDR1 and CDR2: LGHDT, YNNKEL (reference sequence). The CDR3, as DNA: TGTGCCAGCAGCCAAGATCCTAGCGGGAGGGCTGCCGGGGAGCTGTTTTTT. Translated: CASSQDPSGRAAGELFF.

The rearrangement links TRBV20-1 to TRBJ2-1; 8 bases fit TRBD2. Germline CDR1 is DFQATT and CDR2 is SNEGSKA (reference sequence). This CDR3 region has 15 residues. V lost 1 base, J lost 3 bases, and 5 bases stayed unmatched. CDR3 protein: CSARGAGVSYNEQFF. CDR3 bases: TGCAGTGCTAGAGGAGCGGGAGTTAGCTACAATGAGCAGTTCTTC.

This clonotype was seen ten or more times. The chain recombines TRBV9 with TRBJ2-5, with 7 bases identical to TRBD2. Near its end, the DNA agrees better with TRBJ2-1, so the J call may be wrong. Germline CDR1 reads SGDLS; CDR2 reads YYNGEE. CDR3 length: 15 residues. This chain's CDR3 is CASSVRPAGSNEQFF. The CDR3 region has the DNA TGTGCCAGCAGCGTAAGGCCAGCGGGAAGCAATGAGCAGTTCTTC.

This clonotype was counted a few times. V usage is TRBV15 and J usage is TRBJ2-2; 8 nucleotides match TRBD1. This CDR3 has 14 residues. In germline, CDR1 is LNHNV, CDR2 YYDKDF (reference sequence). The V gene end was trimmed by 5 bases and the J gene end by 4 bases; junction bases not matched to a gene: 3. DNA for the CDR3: TGTGCCACCAGCGGACAGGGCGGCACCGGGGAGCTGTTTTTT. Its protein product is CATSGQGGTGELFF.

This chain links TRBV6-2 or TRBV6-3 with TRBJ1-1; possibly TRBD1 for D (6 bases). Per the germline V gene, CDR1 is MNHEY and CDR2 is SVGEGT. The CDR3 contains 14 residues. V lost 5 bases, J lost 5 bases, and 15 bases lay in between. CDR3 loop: CASSASTGITEAFF. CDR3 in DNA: TGTGCCAGCAGTGCTAGCACAGGGATTACTGAAGCTTTCTTT.

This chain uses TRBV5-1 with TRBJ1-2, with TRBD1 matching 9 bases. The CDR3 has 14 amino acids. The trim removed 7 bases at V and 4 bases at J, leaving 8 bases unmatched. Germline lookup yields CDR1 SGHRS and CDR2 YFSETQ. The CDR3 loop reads CASGSGQGTYGYTF. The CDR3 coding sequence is TGCGCCAGCGGCTCCGGACAGGGGACCTATGGCTACACCTTC. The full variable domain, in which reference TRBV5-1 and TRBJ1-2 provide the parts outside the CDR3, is KAGVTQTPRYLIKTRGQQVTLSCSPISGHRSVSWYQQTPGQGLQFLFEYFSETQRNKGNFPGRFSGRQFSNSRSEMNVSTLELGDSALYLCASGSGQGTYGYTFGSGTRLTVV.

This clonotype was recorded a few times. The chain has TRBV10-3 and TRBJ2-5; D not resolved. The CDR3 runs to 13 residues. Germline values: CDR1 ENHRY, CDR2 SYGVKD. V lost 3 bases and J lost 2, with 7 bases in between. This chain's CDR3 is CAISDGRQETQYF. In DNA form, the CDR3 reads TGTGCCATCAGTGACGGCAGACAAGAGACCCAGTACTTC.

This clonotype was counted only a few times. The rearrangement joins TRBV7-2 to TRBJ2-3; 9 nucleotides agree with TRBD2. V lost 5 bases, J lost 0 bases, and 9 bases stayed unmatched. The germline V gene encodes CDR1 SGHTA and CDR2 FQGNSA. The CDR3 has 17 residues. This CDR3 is CASSPRSSGTSTDTQYF. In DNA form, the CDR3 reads TGTGCCAGCAGCCCCCGGTCTAGCGGGACTAGCACAGATACGCAGTATTTT.

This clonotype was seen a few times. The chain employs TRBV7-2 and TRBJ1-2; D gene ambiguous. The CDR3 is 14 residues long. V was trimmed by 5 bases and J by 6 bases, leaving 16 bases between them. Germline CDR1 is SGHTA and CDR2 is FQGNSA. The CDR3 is CASSLGIAPNGYTF. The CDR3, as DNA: TGTGCCAGCAGCCTGGGTATCGCTCCTAATGGCTACACCTTC.

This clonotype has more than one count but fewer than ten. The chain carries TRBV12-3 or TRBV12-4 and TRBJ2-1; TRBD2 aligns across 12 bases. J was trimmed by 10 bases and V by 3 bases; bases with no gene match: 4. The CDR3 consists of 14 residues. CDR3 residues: CASSFPGLAGEQFF. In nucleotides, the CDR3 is TGTGCCAGCAGTTTCCCCGGACTAGCGGGAGAGCAGTTCTTC.

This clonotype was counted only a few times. In DNA form, the CDR3 reads TGTGCCAGCAGTTTAATTGTAGTTCGCAGCGGTTACTCTGGGGCCAACGTCCTGACTTTC. Amino acids: CASSLIVVRSGYSGANVLTF. This chain connects TRBV12-3 or TRBV12-4 to TRBJ2-6, with TRBD2 as a possible D gene (5 bases). The V end was cut by 2 bases, the J end by 0 bases, with 20 bases between. The CDR3 is made up of 20 amino acids.

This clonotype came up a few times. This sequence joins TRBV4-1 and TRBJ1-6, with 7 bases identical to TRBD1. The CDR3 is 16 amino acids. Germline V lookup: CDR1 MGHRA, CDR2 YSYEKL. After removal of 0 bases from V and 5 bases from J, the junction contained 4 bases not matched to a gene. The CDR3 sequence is CASSQERQGHNSPLHF. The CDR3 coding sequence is TGCGCCAGCAGCCAAGAAAGACAGGGCCATAATTCACCCCTCCACTTT.

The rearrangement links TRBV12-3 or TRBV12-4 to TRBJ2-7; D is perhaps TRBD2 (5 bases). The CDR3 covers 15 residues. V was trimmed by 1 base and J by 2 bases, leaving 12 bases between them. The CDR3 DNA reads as TGTGCCAGCAGTTTAGAGCGGATACCGACCTACGAGCAGTACTTC. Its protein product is CASSLERIPTYEQYF.